The rows below give T cell receptor beta chains drawn from one sample of a study of identical twins. TCRdb ran MiXCR on the 5' RACE reads and lists one entry per CDR3 protein. The table records some 1,600,000 distinct CDR3 sequences, roughly a third of them present only once. Sequenced sample: cord blood. The receptor source for this set is a newborn girl in good health. Each CDR3 is given with its conserved first and last residue. A D gene is named only where the DNA matches it firmly. Only part of the rows carry a size: once, few, many, or a class if the clone is expanded.

v_call: TRBV5-1; d_call: TRBD2; j_call: TRBJ2-7; clone_size: NA; cdr3_nt: TGCGCCAGCAGCTTGATTAGCGGGGGGCCCTCCCTAAATGAGCAGTACTTC; cdr3_aa: CASSLISGGPSLNEQYF
v_call: TRBV6-1; d_call: NA; j_call: TRBJ2-5; clone_size: NA; cdr3_nt: TGTGCCAGCACCCGGACCCTACAAGAGACCCAGTACTTC; cdr3_aa: CASTRTLQETQYF
v_call: TRBV20-1; d_call: TRBD1; j_call: TRBJ2-7; clone_size: few; cdr3_nt: TGCAGTGCCCTAGGACAGGCCTACGAGCAGTACTTC; cdr3_aa: CSALGQAYEQYF
v_call: TRBV20-1; d_call: NA; j_call: TRBJ2-1; clone_size: NA; cdr3_nt: TGCAGTGCTAGAGCAAGACTTGGGACTGGGTTCTTC; cdr3_aa: CSARARLGTGFF
v_call: TRBV12-3/TRBV12-4; d_call: NA; j_call: TRBJ1-5; clone_size: few; cdr3_nt: TGTGCCAGCAGTTTGAGGTTTTGTCAGCCCCAGCATTTT; cdr3_aa: CASSLRFCQPQHF
v_call: TRBV9; d_call: NA; j_call: TRBJ2-7; clone_size: NA; cdr3_nt: TGTGCCAGCAGCGTAGGGGACAGCGGGAGTCGCTACGAGCAGTACTTC; cdr3_aa: CASSVGDSGSRYEQYF
v_call: TRBV29-1; d_call: NA; j_call: TRBJ2-5; clone_size: NA; cdr3_nt: TGCAGCGTTGTGGCCGGGGCTCAAGAGACCCAGTACTTC; cdr3_aa: CSVVAGAQETQYF
v_call: TRBV7-9; d_call: TRBD1; j_call: TRBJ1-1; clone_size: NA; cdr3_nt: TGTGCCAGCAGCCGCCCGACAGGGAGGACTAACACTGAAGCTTTCTTT; cdr3_aa: CASSRPTGRTNTEAFF
v_call: TRBV20-1; d_call: TRBD2; j_call: TRBJ2-1; clone_size: NA; cdr3_nt: TGCAGTGCTCCGACTAGCGGGGGGGCCGTGGGTCCCTACAATGAGCAGTTCTTC; cdr3_aa: CSAPTSGGAVGPYNEQFF
v_call: TRBV5-1; d_call: NA; j_call: TRBJ2-1; clone_size: NA; cdr3_nt: TGCGCCAGCAGCTTGGACCTCCCCCAATACAATGAGCAGTTCTTC; cdr3_aa: CASSLDLPQYNEQFF
v_call: TRBV12-3/TRBV12-4; d_call: TRBD2; j_call: TRBJ2-3; clone_size: NA; cdr3_nt: TGTGCCAGCAGTTTACGTAGCAGGGCGGGGGGGCACGCAGATACGCAGTATTTT; cdr3_aa: CASSLRSRAGGHADTQYF
v_call: TRBV27; d_call: TRBD1; j_call: TRBJ1-1; clone_size: NA; cdr3_nt: TGTGCCAGCAGTCCGACAGGGATCTACACTGAAGCTTTCTTT; cdr3_aa: CASSPTGIYTEAFF
v_call: TRBV11-2; d_call: TRBD1; j_call: TRBJ1-1; clone_size: few; cdr3_nt: TGTGCCAGCAGCGACAGGGTGGTAACTACTGAAGCTTTCTTT; cdr3_aa: CASSDRVVTTEAFF
v_call: TRBV12-3/TRBV12-4; d_call: TRBD1; j_call: TRBJ1-1; clone_size: once; cdr3_nt: TGTGCCGGCAGTTGGACAGGGGGGAGAGTCTTGAACACTGAAGCTTTCTTT; cdr3_aa: CAGSWTGGRVLNTEAFF
v_call: TRBV6-5; d_call: NA; j_call: TRBJ1-1; clone_size: NA; cdr3_nt: TGTGCCAGCCAAGGGAAAGGGGACACTGAAGCTTTCTTT; cdr3_aa: CASQGKGDTEAFF
v_call: TRBV18; d_call: NA; j_call: TRBJ1-2; clone_size: NA; cdr3_nt: TGTGCCAGCTCACCACAGGGGTACAGCTATGGCTACACCTTC; cdr3_aa: CASSPQGYSYGYTF
v_call: TRBV20-1; d_call: TRBD2; j_call: TRBJ2-3; clone_size: NA; cdr3_nt: TGCAGTGCTCCCCGGACTAGATCGACAGATACGCAGTATTTT; cdr3_aa: CSAPRTRSTDTQYF
v_call: TRBV28; d_call: TRBD1; j_call: TRBJ1-5; clone_size: NA; cdr3_nt: TGTGCCAGCATACGGTGGACCGGGACAGGTCCCTATAGCAATCAGCCCCAGCATTTT; cdr3_aa: CASIRWTGTGPYSNQPQHF
v_call: TRBV4-2; d_call: TRBD1; j_call: TRBJ1-4; clone_size: NA; cdr3_nt: TGTGCCAGCAGCCAGGCCACCGGGACAGGGAGTGAAAAACTGTTTTTT; cdr3_aa: CASSQATGTGSEKLFF
v_call: TRBV3-1; d_call: TRBD2; j_call: TRBJ2-1; clone_size: NA; cdr3_nt: TGTGCCAGCGGCCAAGTAAATCCCGGGACTAGCGGGGGTTACGAGCAGTTCTTC; cdr3_aa: CASGQVNPGTSGGYEQFF
v_call: TRBV5-1; d_call: NA; j_call: TRBJ2-6; clone_size: few; cdr3_nt: TGCGCCAGCAGGGTTACGGTCTCTGGGGCCAACGTCCTGACTTTC; cdr3_aa: CASRVTVSGANVLTF
v_call: TRBV6-1; d_call: NA; j_call: TRBJ1-2; clone_size: few; cdr3_nt: TGTGCCAGCAGTGAAGCGTCAGCGCGCTATGGCTACACCTTC; cdr3_aa: CASSEASARYGYTF